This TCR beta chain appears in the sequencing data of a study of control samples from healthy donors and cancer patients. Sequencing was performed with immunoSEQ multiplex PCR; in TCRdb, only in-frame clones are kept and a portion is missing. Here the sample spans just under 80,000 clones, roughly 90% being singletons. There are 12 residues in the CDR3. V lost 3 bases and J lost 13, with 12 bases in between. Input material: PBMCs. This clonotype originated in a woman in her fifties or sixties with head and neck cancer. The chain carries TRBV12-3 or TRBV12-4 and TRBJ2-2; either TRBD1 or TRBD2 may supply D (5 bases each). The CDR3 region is CASSFGTRPLFF. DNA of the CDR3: TGTGCCAGCAGTTTCGGGACCCGGCCGCTGTTTTTT.